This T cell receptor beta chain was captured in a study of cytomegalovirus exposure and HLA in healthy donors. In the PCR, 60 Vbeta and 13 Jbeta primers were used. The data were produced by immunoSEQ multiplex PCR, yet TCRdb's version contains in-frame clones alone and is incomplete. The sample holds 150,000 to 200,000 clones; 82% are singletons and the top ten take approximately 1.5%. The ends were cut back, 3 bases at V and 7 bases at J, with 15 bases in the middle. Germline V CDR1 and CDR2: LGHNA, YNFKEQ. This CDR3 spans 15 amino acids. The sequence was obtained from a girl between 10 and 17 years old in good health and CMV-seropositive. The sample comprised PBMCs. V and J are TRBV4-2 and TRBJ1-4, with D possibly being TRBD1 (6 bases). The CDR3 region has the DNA TGTGCCAGCAGCCAGACGGGACATGTCCCTGAAAAACTGTTTTTT. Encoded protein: CASSQTGHVPEKLFF.